This TCR beta chain was obtained from a study of shared clonotypes between healthy human individuals. In the study overall: Three plates each covered CD4 naive and memory; CD8 naive two, CD8 memory one.

Germline V lookup: CDR1 WNHNN, CDR2 SYGVQD (reference sequence). The V segment lost 5 bases and the J segment 6 bases; nucleotides outside the gene matches: 3. CDR3 length: 14 residues. Original methodology: ImmunoSEQ supplied junction-only sequences lacking quality scores, so filtering was different. Repertoires were generated with immunoSEQ multiplex PCR, while TCRdb's copy carries only in-frame clones and drops some. The D gene and trimming were derived from the DNA, and the V and J assignments and clone size from that table. Of roughly 2.4 million clones listed, roughly 95% are singletons. A remark on this clone: Other DNA sequences from this sample encode an identical CDR3 as well.

Material: naive CD4+ T cells sorted from blood. This sample's subset: CD45RA+ positively selected. This TCR was recovered from a man between 18 and 29 years old in good health. The chain is built from TRBV10-1 and TRBJ2-2; TRBD2 matches 10 bases. This CDR3 reads CASSPSGRAGELFF. The CDR3 nucleotides read TGCGCCAGCAGTCCTAGCGGGAGAGCCGGGGAGCTGTTTTTT.